This is a list of T cell receptor beta chains from one sample in a study of blood T cell repertoires in COVID-19. The table came from immunoSEQ multiplex PCR; TCRdb's copy has only in-frame clones and leaves some out. The sample contains about 270,000 clones, approximately 86% of which appear only once. Specimen: peripheral blood. The receptor source for this set is a man aged 40-55 years with active or convalescent COVID-19. The CDR3 runs from the conserved cysteine through the conserved F or W. A D gene is named only where the DNA matches it firmly. Rows may omit the clone size; those that give it use once, few, many or a size class.

j_call v_call clone_size d_call cdr3_length cdr3_aa cdr3_nt
TRBJ2-2 TRBV2 few . 12 CASNRDTGELFF TGTGCCAGCAACAGGGACACCGGGGAGCTGTTTTTT
TRBJ1-5 TRBV24-1 . . 16 CATSVIAVGGDQPQHF TGTGCCACCAGTGTCATTGCGGTAGGGGGGGATCAGCCCCAGCATTTT
TRBJ1-1 TRBV7-8 . . 14 CASSLGTRATEAFF TGTGCCAGCAGCTTAGGAACGCGGGCGACTGAAGCTTTCTTT
TRBJ2-3 TRBV12-5 once TRBD1 14 CASGRDRGTDTQYF TGTGCTAGTGGTCGTGACAGGGGCACAGATACGCAGTATTTT
TRBJ2-3 TRBV2 . . 15 CASAPGVISTDTQYF TGTGCCAGCGCCCCCGGAGTGATCAGCACAGATACGCAGTATTTT
TRBJ2-2 TRBV9 . . 16 CASSVDRAVNTGELFF TGTGCCAGCAGCGTAGACAGAGCGGTAAACACCGGGGAGCTGTTTTTT
TRBJ2-7 TRBV5-1 once . 15 CASSPKEDYSYEQYF TGCGCCAGCAGCCCAAAGGAGGATTATTCCTACGAGCAGTACTTC
TRBJ2-3 TRBV24-1 . TRBD2 14 CATSERLAGDTQYF TGTGCCACCAGTGAAAGACTAGCGGGAGATACGCAGTATTTT
TRBJ2-3 TRBV24-1 . TRBD1 16 CATSDRTGGYADTQYF TGTGCCACCAGTGATAGGACAGGGGGTTACGCAGATACGCAGTATTTT
TRBJ1-5 TRBV2 . . 14 CASTVGISNQPQHF TGTGCCAGCACAGTGGGCATTAGCAATCAGCCCCAGCATTTT
TRBJ2-3 TRBV18 . . 13 CASSPRGTDTQYF TGTGCCAGCTCACCACGAGGGACAGATACGCAGTATTTT
TRBJ2-7 TRBV5-8 . TRBD1 13 CASSSGQNYEQYF TGTGCCAGCAGCTCGGGACAGAACTACGAGCAGTACTTC
TRBJ2-7 TRBV2 . . 15 CASRLNRVTSYEQYF TGTGCCAGCAGGCTAAACAGGGTAACGTCCTACGAGCAGTACTTC
TRBJ1-2 TRBV6-4 . TRBD1 15 CASSPEGASNYGYTF TGTGCCAGCAGCCCCGAGGGGGCGAGTAACTATGGCTACACCTTC
TRBJ1-3 TRBV7-6 few TRBD1 16 CASSLGTALSGNTIYF TGTGCCAGCAGCTTGGGGACAGCGCTCTCTGGAAACACCATATATTTT
TRBJ2-3 TRBV3-1/TRBV3-2 . TRBD1 18 CASSQVFGGQGGADTQYF TGTGCCAGCAGCCAAGTCTTTGGGGGACAGGGTGGGGCGGATACGCAGTATTTT
TRBJ2-5 TRBV25-1 . TRBD2 16 CASSSTSGRDRETQYF TGTGCCAGCAGCTCGACTAGCGGGAGGGATAGAGAGACCCAGTACTTC
TRBJ2-2 TRBV5-5 . . 16 CASSFRGRVDTGELFF TGTGCCAGCAGCTTCAGGGGCAGGGTCGACACCGGGGAGCTGTTTTTT
TRBJ2-2 TRBV5-4 . TRBD2 16 CASRLAGGPGTGELFF TGTGCCAGCAGGCTAGCGGGAGGGCCGGGCACCGGGGAGCTGTTTTTT
TRBJ2-5 TRBV27 . . 13 CASSQDRQETQYF TGTGCCAGCAGTCAGGACAGACAAGAGACCCAGTACTTC
TRBJ1-6 TRBV7-3 . . 15 CASSFGSAAGSPLHF TGTGCCAGCAGCTTCGGTTCCGCCGCGGGTTCACCCCTCCACTTT
TRBJ2-5 TRBV5-1 . . 15 CASSLVAAIQETQYF TGCGCCAGCAGCTTGGTTGCAGCGATACAAGAGACCCAGTACTTC
TRBJ2-3 TRBV4-1 . TRBD1 18 CASSHILRGTGPQGTQYF TGCGCCAGCAGCCACATCCTTCGGGGGACAGGGCCTCAGGGTACGCAGTATTTT
TRBJ2-1 TRBV9 . . 15 CASSGGGAAYNEQFF TGTGCCAGCAGCGGGGGAGGAGCGGCCTACAATGAGCAGTTCTTC
TRBJ1-6 TRBV15 . . 12 CATSTRNSPLHF TGTGCCACCAGCACTAGGAATTCACCCCTCCACTTT
TRBJ1-2 TRBV2 . TRBD1 14 CASYSVGTGEGYTF TGTGCCAGCTATTCCGTCGGGACAGGGGAAGGCTACACCTTC
TRBJ2-3 TRBV27 . . 15 CASSLTGFFTDTQYF TGTGCCAGCAGTTTGACAGGCTTTTTCACAGATACGCAGTATTTT
TRBJ1-5 TRBV19 . TRBD1 14 CASSRTGGGQPQHF TGTGCCAGTAGTAGGACAGGGGGAGGTCAGCCCCAGCATTTT
TRBJ2-7 TRBV19 . TRBD1 14 CASTLGQGAYEQYF TGTGCCAGTACCCTAGGACAGGGGGCCTACGAGCAGTACTTC
TRBJ2-5 TRBV28 . . 16 CASQELTDPYKETQYF TGTGCCAGCCAGGAACTGACAGATCCATATAAAGAGACCCAGTACTTC
TRBJ2-3 TRBV24-1 . . 14 CATSDLGATDTQYF TGTGCCACCAGTGATTTAGGAGCTACAGATACGCAGTATTTT
TRBJ1-6 TRBV6-5 . . 15 CASSYSSQGKTPLHF TGTGCCAGCAGTTACTCGTCACAGGGCAAGACACCCCTCCACTTT
TRBJ2-1 TRBV5-8 . TRBD2 16 CASSYQIAGSIDEQFF TGTGCCAGCAGCTACCAAATAGCGGGATCAATAGATGAGCAGTTCTTC
TRBJ1-5 TRBV27 . . 13 CASSRGSDQPQHF TGTGCCAGCAGTCGGGGGTCTGATCAGCCCCAGCATTTT
TRBJ1-1 TRBV27 . . 14 CASSLTEGGTEAFF TGTGCCAGCAGTTTAACCGAGGGTGGGACTGAAGCTTTCTTT
TRBJ1-5 TRBV13 . . 12 CASSLGRQPQHF TGTGCCAGCAGCTTAGGACGGCAGCCCCAGCATTTT
TRBJ1-2 TRBV19 few . 13 CASSDTEPYGYTF TGTGCCAGTAGCGATACAGAACCCTATGGCTACACCTTC
TRBJ2-2 TRBV14 . . 22 CASSQDLRKWVRRVRNTGELFF TGTGCCAGCAGCCAAGATCTGAGGAAGTGGGTAAGGCGGGTACGAAACACCGGGGAGCTGTTTTTT
TRBJ1-1 TRBV28 . . 11 CASSTTVDAFF TGTGCCAGCAGCACGACAGTGGATGCTTTCTTT
TRBJ2-3 TRBV9 once TRBD2 16 CASSENSGSLTDTQYF TGTGCCAGCAGCGAAAATAGCGGGAGTTTGACAGATACGCAGTATTTT
TRBJ1-5 TRBV13 . TRBD1 17 CASSLRTPGQSNQPQHF TGTGCCAGCAGCTTACGGACCCCGGGACAGAGCAATCAGCCCCAGCATTTT
TRBJ1-2 TRBV9 . . 14 CASSPPGDSYGYTF TGTGCCAGCAGCCCCCCTGGCGACAGCTATGGCTACACCTTC
TRBJ2-1 TRBV11-1 . . 15 CASSLGGGTSNEQFF TGTGCCAGCAGCTTAGGGGGCGGAACTTCCAATGAGCAGTTCTTC
TRBJ1-2 TRBV4-1 . . 16 CASSQAGASANYGYTF TGCGCCAGCAGCCAAGCTGGGGCAAGTGCGAACTATGGCTACACCTTC
TRBJ2-1 TRBV24-1 . . 14 CATSDRQIYNEQFF TGTGCCACCAGTGATAGACAGATCTACAATGAGCAGTTCTTC